This T cell receptor (beta chain) emerged from a study of T-cell memory formation after mild COVID-19. Whole-study findings and limits: That cross-reactive memory joined was suggested by some responding clones appearing in pre-infection memory.

In germline, CDR1 is SGHRS, CDR2 YFSETQ. This CDR3 is built from 13 residues. The ends lost 5 bases at V and 4 bases at J; junction bases unmatched: 4. This clonotype occurred many times. Its specificity is not known. Barcoded TCR alpha and TCR beta cDNA libraries with UMIs came from 5'RACE using constant-segment primers. TCRdb itself ran the 5' RACE reads through MiXCR, one entry per CDR3 protein. This table holds about 240,000 distinct CDR3 sequences, around a tenth found once. The specimen sequenced was PBMCs or a T cell subset sorted from them (not recorded which). The chain uses TRBV5-1 and TRBJ1-2; 8 nucleotides line up with TRBD1. The TCR was taken from a man younger than 35 who had mild COVID-19 (a few samples of this study predate the infection). Cell type and time point are not known. This CDR3 reads CASRETGGYGYTF. The CDR3 DNA sequence: TGCGCCAGCAGGGAAACAGGGGGCTATGGCTACACCTTC. Filled out from reference TRBV5-1 and TRBJ1-2, the complete variable domain reads KAGVTQTPRYLIKTRGQQVTLSCSPISGHRSVSWYQQTPGQGLQFLFEYFSETQRNKGNFPGRFSGRQFSNSRSEMNVSTLELGDSALYLCASRETGGYGYTFGSGTRLTVV.